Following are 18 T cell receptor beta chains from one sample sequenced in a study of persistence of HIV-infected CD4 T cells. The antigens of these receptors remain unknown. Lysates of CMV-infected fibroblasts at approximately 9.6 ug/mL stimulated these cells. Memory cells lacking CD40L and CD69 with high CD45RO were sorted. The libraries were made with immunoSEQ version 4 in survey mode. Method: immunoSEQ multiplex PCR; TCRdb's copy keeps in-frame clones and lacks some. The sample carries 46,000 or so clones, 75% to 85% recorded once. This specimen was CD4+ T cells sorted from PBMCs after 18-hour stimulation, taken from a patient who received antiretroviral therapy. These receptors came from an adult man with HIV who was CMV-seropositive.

The CDR3 sequence: CASSFERLAGVGTQYF. Here the CDR3 DNA reads TGTGCCAGCAGCTTTGAGAGACTAGCGGGAGTTGGTACGCAGTATTTT. The chain joins TRBV5-4 to TRBJ2-3, with 12 positions matching TRBD2. The CDR3 contains 16 residues. Germline trimming cut 2 bases from V and 8 bases from J; bases unmatched to any gene: 9. Germline V lookup: CDR1 SGHNT, CDR2 YYREEE (reference sequence).

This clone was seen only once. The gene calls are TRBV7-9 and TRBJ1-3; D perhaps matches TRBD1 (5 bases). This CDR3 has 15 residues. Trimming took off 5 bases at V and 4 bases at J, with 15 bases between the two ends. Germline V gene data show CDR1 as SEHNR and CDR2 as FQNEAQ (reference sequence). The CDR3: CASSDAGSYGNTIYF. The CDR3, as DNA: TGTGCCAGCAGCGACGCAGGGTCATACGGAAACACCATATATTTT.

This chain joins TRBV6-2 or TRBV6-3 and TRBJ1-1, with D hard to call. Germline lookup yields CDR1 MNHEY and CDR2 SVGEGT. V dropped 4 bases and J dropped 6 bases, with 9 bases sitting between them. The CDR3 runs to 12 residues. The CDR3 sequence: CASSWGTAEAFF. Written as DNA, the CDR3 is TGTGCCAGCAGTTGGGGAACCGCTGAAGCTTTCTTT.

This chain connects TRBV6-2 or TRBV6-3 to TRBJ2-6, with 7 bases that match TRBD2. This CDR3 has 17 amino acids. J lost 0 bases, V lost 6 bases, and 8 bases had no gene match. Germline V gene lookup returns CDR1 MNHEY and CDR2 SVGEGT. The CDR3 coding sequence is TGTGCCAGCAGCCCTCGGTGGGGGGGCTCTGGGGCCAACGTCCTGACTTTC. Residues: CASSPRWGGSGANVLTF.

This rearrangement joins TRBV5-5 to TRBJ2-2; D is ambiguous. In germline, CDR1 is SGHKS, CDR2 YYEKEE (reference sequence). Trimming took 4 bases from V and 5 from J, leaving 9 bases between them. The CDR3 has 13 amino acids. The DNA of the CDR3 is TGTGCCAGCAGCCCTCAATTGACCGGGGAGCTGTTTTTT. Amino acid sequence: CASSPQLTGELFF. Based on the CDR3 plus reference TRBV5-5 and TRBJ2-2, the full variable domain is DAGVTQSPTHLIKTRGQQVTLRCSPISGHKSVSWYQQVLGQGPQFIFQYYEKEERGRGNFPDRFSARQFPNYSSELNVNALLLGDSALYLCASSPQLTGELFFGEGSRLTVL.

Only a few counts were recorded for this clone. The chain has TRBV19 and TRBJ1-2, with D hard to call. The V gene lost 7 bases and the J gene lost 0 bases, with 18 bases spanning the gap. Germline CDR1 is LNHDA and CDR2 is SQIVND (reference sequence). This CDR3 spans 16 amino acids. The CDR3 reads CASTLAGPGANYGYTF. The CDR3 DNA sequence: TGTGCCAGTACTCTCGCCGGGCCTGGAGCTAACTATGGCTACACCTTC.

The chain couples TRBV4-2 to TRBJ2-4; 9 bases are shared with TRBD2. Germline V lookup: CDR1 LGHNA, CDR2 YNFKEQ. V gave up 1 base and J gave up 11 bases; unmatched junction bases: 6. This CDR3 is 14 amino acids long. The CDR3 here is CASSQVAGGAFQYF. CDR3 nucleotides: TGTGCCAGCAGCCAAGTGGCGGGGGGGGCCTTTCAGTACTTC.

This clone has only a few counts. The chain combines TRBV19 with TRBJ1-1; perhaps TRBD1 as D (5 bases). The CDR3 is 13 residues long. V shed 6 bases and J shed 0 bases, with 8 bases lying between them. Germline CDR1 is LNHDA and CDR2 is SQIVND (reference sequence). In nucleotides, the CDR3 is TGTGCCAGTAGAGTCAGGGTGAACACTGAAGCTTTCTTT. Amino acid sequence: CASRVRVNTEAFF.

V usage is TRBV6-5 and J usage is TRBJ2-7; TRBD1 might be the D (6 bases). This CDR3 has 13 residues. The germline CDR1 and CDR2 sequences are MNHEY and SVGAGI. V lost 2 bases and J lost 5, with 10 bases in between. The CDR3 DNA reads TGTGCCAGCAGTTACAGACAGGACCACGAGCAGTACTTC. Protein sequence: CASSYRQDHEQYF.

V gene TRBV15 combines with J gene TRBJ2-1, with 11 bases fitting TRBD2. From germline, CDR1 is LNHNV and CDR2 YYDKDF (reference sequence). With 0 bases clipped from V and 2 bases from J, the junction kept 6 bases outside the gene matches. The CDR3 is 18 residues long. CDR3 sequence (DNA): TGTGCCACCAGCAGAGACCTAGCGGGAGGAATGACCTACAATGAGCAGTTCTTC. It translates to CATSRDLAGGMTYNEQFF.

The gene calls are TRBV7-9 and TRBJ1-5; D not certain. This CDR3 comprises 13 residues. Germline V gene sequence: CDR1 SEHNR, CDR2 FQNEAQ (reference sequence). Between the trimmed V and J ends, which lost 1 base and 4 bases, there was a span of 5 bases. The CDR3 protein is CASSLDPNQPQHF. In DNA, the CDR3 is TGTGCCAGCAGCTTAGACCCTAATCAGCCCCAGCATTTT.

The DNA of the CDR3 is TGCGCCAGCAGCTTATCCGACAGGAGCTCTGGAAACACCATATATTTT. This sequence encodes CASSLSDRSSGNTIYF. The chain has TRBV5-1 and TRBJ1-3, with D possibly TRBD1 on 6 matching bases. CDR3 length equals 16 residues. Germline CDR1 reads SGHRS; CDR2 reads YFSETQ. V was cut by 2 bases and J by 0 bases, with 12 bases left in between.

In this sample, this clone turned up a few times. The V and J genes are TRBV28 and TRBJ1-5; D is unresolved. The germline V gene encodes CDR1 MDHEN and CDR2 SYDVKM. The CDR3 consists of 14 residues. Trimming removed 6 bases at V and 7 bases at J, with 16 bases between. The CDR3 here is CASRNDPAIQPQHF. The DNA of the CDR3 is TGTGCCAGCAGAAATGATCCGGCAATCCAGCCCCAGCATTTT.

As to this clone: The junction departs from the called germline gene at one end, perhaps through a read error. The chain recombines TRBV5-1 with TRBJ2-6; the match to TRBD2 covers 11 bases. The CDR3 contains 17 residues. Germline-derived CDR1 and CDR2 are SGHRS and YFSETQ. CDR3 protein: CASTLAGGPSEANVLTF. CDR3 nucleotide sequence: TGCGCCAGCACCCTAGCGGGAGGCCCCTCTGAGGCCAACGTCCTGACTTTC.

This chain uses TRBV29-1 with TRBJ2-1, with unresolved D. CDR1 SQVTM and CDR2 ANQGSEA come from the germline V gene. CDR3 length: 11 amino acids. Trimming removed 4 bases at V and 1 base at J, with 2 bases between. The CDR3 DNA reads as TGCAGCGTTGGGTCCTACAATGAGCAGTTCTTC. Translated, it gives CSVGSYNEQFF.

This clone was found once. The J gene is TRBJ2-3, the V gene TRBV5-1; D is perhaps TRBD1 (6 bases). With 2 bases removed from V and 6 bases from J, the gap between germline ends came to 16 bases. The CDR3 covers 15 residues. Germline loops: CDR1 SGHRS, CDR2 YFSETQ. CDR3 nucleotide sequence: TGCGCCAGCAGCTTCGGACAGAGTAATAGGGATACGCAGTATTTT. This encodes CASSFGQSNRDTQYF.

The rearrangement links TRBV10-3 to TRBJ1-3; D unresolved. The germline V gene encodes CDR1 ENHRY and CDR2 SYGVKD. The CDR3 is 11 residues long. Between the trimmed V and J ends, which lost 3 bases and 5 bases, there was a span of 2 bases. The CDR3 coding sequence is TGTGCCATCAGTGAAAGAAACACCATATATTTT. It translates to CAISERNTIYF.

The CDR3 reads CASSTDPGPYEQYF. CDR3 sequence (DNA): TGCGCCAGCAGCACTGACCCGGGCCCTTACGAGCAGTACTTC. V and J are TRBV5-1 and TRBJ2-7; the D is unclear. CDR1 is SGHRS and CDR2 is YFSETQ in the germline V gene. Trimming left V 4 bases short and J 4 bases short, with 15 bases between. The CDR3 runs to 14 residues.